Each of the 32 T cell receptor beta chains below was sequenced from the same sample in a study of cytomegalovirus exposure and HLA in healthy donors. Primers included in the PCR were 60 Vbeta and 13 Jbeta primers. Generated by immunoSEQ multiplex PCR, the TCRdb table keeps only in-frame clones and is missing some. The profile shows tens of thousands of clones, roughly four fifths of them singletons. Input material: PBMCs. The receptor set was obtained from a woman in her twenties or thirties in good health and CMV-seronegative.

The chain has TRBV27 and TRBJ1-2; D not certain. CDR3 length: 14 amino acids. The V end lost 6 bases, the J end lost 0 bases, and 11 bases lay between the germline ends. CDR1 and CDR2 from the germline V gene are MNHEY and SMNVEV (reference sequence). CDR3 nucleotides: TGTGCCAGCAGCCTTCTGGCCACTAACTATGGCTACACCTTC. This codes for CASSLLATNYGYTF.

This clone appeared a single time. CDR3 loop: CASSQGAPNGYTF. The CDR3 bases are TGTGCCAGCAGCCAGGGGGCGCCTAATGGCTACACCTTC. The rearrangement links TRBV27 to TRBJ1-2; 8 bases match TRBD1. Germline V gene sequence: CDR1 MNHEY, CDR2 SMNVEV (reference sequence). The CDR3 covers 13 residues. Trimming cost V 6 bases and J 6 bases; bases outside gene matches: 6.

In its sample, this clone was seen once. This chain uses TRBV6-6 with TRBJ2-1, with 7 bases matching TRBD2. V lost 10 bases and J lost 6; bases outside the gene matches: 0. Germline V lookup: CDR1 MNHNY, CDR2 SVGAGI (reference sequence). This CDR3 is 10 amino acids long. DNA of the CDR3: TGTGCCACTAGCGGCAATGAGCAGTTCTTC. Its protein is CATSGNEQFF.

Notes on this clone: The sample holds other DNA sequences that translate to the same CDR3. The chain recombines TRBV2 with TRBJ2-7; D is perhaps TRBD1 (5 bases). V was cut by 2 bases and J by 0 bases, with 8 bases left in between. The CDR3 extends over 14 amino acids. The germline V gene encodes CDR1 SNHLY and CDR2 FYNNEI. The CDR3 loop reads CASSEQGISYEQYF. DNA of the CDR3: TGTGCCAGCAGTGAACAGGGTATCTCCTACGAGCAGTACTTC.

The chain uses TRBV6-5 and TRBJ2-5; D is unresolved. V lost 6 bases and J lost 6, with 8 bases in between. Germline V gene sequence: CDR1 MNHEY, CDR2 SVGAGI. The length of the CDR3 is 11 residues. CDR3 DNA sequence: TGTGCCAGCAGGAGCTCAAAGACCCAGTACTTC. It translates to CASRSSKTQYF.

The CDR3 spells CASSPIGTANTGELFF. CDR3 bases: TGTGCCAGCAGCCCCATCGGGACAGCGAACACCGGGGAGCTGTTTTTT. The V and J genes are TRBV7-8 and TRBJ2-2, with TRBD1 matching 7 bases. CDR3 length: 16 residues. The trim removed 5 bases at V and 0 bases at J, leaving 6 bases unmatched. Germline V gives CDR1 SGHVS, CDR2 FQNEAQ.

The V and J genes are TRBV11-2 and TRBJ2-1; 7 positions match TRBD1. Germline V lookup: CDR1 SGHAT, CDR2 FQNNGV. The V and J ends lost 4 bases and 7 bases, in that order; junction bases with no gene match: 7. The CDR3 sequence is 14 residues long. The CDR3 loop reads CASSWGTVRNEQFF. CDR3 nucleotides: TGTGCCAGCAGCTGGGGGACAGTTCGGAATGAGCAGTTCTTC.

This chain uses TRBV5-6 with TRBJ1-5; a weak D match, TRBD1 (5 bases). Trimming cost V 4 bases and J 0 bases, with 11 bases left between them. This CDR3 comprises 15 residues. The germline V gene has CDR1 SGHDT and CDR2 YYEEEE. CDR3 DNA sequence: TGTGCCAGCAGCCCCGGGGGGTATAGCAATCAGCCCCAGCATTTT. Translation gives CASSPGGYSNQPQHF.

The chain has TRBV5-6 and TRBJ2-2; TRBD2 agrees at 9 bases. The V segment lost 3 bases and the J segment 3 bases; nucleotides outside the gene matches: 12. Germline V gene data show CDR1 as SGHDT and CDR2 as YYEEEE. The CDR3 is 18 residues long. In DNA form, the CDR3 reads TGTGCCAGCAGCTCATTCCGGACTAGCGTGACTCACACCGGGGAGCTGTTTTTT. Protein product: CASSSFRTSVTHTGELFF.

The sample holds one count of this clone. The rearrangement links TRBV29-1 to TRBJ2-5, with 11 bases that match TRBD2. Germline V gives CDR1 SQVTM, CDR2 ANQGSEA. The CDR3 spans 17 residues. The junction had 10 bases not matched to a gene; V was cut back by 3 bases and J by 1 base. This chain's CDR3 is CSVDILAGDSFQETQYF. For the CDR3, the DNA is TGCAGCGTTGATATACTAGCGGGAGACTCTTTCCAAGAGACCCAGTACTTC. Complete variable domain (other parts from reference TRBV29-1 and TRBJ2-5): SAVISQKPSRDICQRGTSLTIQCQVDSQVTMMFWYRQQPGQSLTLIATANQGSEATYESGFVIDKFPISRPNLTFSTLTVSNMSPEDSSIYLCSVDILAGDSFQETQYFGPGTRLLVL.

The genes are TRBV5-1 and TRBJ2-5; 9 bases map to TRBD2. The junction had 12 bases not matched to a gene; V was cut back by 7 bases and J by 5 bases. Germline loops: CDR1 SGHRS, CDR2 YFSETQ. This CDR3 has 15 residues. CDR3 sequence (DNA): TGCGCCAGCGGTCGGGCTTTAGCGGGAGTGGAGACCCAGTACTTC. Protein sequence: CASGRALAGVETQYF.

The chain has TRBV28 and TRBJ1-1, with 8 bases aligning to TRBD1. Losses at the gene ends were 8 bases for V and 4 bases for J; bases not matched to a gene: 12. Germline V lookup: CDR1 MDHEN, CDR2 SYDVKM. The CDR3 runs 15 residues. CDR3 in DNA: TGTGCCAGCTGCCCAAGGACAGGGTGGGCCACTGAAGCTTTCTTT. It yields the protein CASCPRTGWATEAFF.

The V and J genes are TRBV27 and TRBJ2-1; TRBD1 aligns across 8 bases. V trimming: 3 bases; J trimming: 5 bases; junction bases outside the gene matches: 9. This CDR3 spans 16 amino acids. Germline V gives CDR1 MNHEY, CDR2 SMNVEV (reference sequence). The CDR3: CASSLNQGARNNEQFF. CDR3 in DNA: TGTGCCAGCAGTTTGAATCAGGGGGCGCGTAACAATGAGCAGTTCTTC.

This chain joins TRBV19 and TRBJ2-7, with TRBD2 as a possible D gene (6 bases). V was clipped by 5 bases and J by 3 bases, with 17 bases between them. Per germline, CDR1 LNHDA and CDR2 SQIVND (reference sequence). This CDR3 spans 15 amino acids. CDR3 amino acids: CASSEPLATFYEQYF. CDR3 nucleotide sequence: TGTGCCAGTAGTGAACCCCTAGCGACCTTCTACGAGCAGTACTTC. The variable domain in full, completed from reference TRBV19 and TRBJ2-7, reads DGGITQSPKYLFRKEGQNVTLSCEQNLNHDAMYWYRQDPGQGLRLIYYSQIVNDFQKGDIAEGYSVSREKKESFPLTVTSAQKNPTAFYLCASSEPLATFYEQYFGPGTRLTVT.

The rearrangement joins TRBV29-1 to TRBJ1-1; TRBD1 might be the D (6 bases). The CDR3 is 11 residues long. The V end lost 4 bases, the J end lost 5 bases, and 8 bases lay between the germline ends. Germline CDR1 is SQVTM and CDR2 is ANQGSEA. The CDR3 region is CSVVRGTEAFF. CDR3 bases: TGCAGCGTTGTAAGGGGGACTGAAGCTTTCTTT.

The genes are TRBV29-1 and TRBJ1-1, with 9 bases identical to TRBD1. The germline V gene has CDR1 SQVTM and CDR2 ANQGSEA. The CDR3 is made up of 18 amino acids. V lost 1 base and J lost 2; bases outside the gene matches: 14. The CDR3 spells CSVEVMTGGITFNTEAFF. The CDR3 DNA reads as TGCAGCGTTGAAGTCATGACAGGGGGAATCACTTTTAACACTGAAGCTTTCTTT.

This clone was observed once. The chain uses TRBV4-1 and TRBJ2-3; 12 nucleotides match TRBD1. The CDR3 has 15 residues. Germline CDR1 reads MGHRA; CDR2 reads YSYEKL. V was clipped by 3 bases and J by 9 bases; unmatched bases: 7. CDR3 sequence reads: CASSQPGQGAHTQYF. As DNA, the CDR3 is TGCGCCAGCAGCCAGCCGGGACAGGGGGCCCACACGCAGTATTTT.

Note on this clone: The germline gene is not matched at one end of the junction; a read error may be the cause. The V gene is TRBV7-9, the J gene TRBJ2-7; 8 bases match TRBD2. Germline CDR1 is SEHNR and CDR2 is FQNEAQ (reference sequence). The CDR3 contains 15 residues. In DNA, the CDR3 is TGTTCCAGCAGCGGGGGCCGGACGGAGACCTACGAGCAGTACTTC. Its translation: CSSSGGRTETYEQYF. The full variable domain, its missing parts supplied by reference TRBV7-9 and TRBJ2-7, is DTGVSQNPRHKITKRGQNVTFRCDPISEHNRLYWYRQTLGQGPEFLTYFQNEAQLEKSRLLSDRFSAERPKGSFSTLEIQRTEQGDSAMYLCSSSGGRTETYEQYFGPGTRLTVT.

This chain connects TRBV28 to TRBJ1-1, with 8 bases matching TRBD1. Germline CDR1 is MDHEN and CDR2 is SYDVKM. Germline trimming cut 11 bases from V and 7 bases from J; bases unmatched to any gene: 12. CDR3 length: 13 residues. CDR3 protein: CAGKTGDLGEAFF. In nucleotides, the CDR3 is TGTGCCGGGAAGACAGGGGATTTGGGTGAAGCTTTCTTT.

The CDR3 DNA is TGTGCCAGCAGCCTACAGGGGACGAACACTGAAGCTTTCTTT. Translation: CASSLQGTNTEAFF. This chain connects TRBV7-3 to TRBJ1-1; 7 bases match TRBD1. Losses at the gene ends were 5 bases for V and 1 base for J; bases not matched to a gene: 4. Germline lookup yields CDR1 SGHTA and CDR2 FQGTGA. This CDR3 comprises 14 residues.

This clone was seen only once. V gene TRBV4-3 combines with J gene TRBJ2-3, with D unresolved. This CDR3 region has 15 residues. Trimming pared 4 bases from V and 0 bases from J, leaving 11 bases between. Germline assignment: CDR1 LGHNA and CDR2 YSLEER. CDR3 in amino acids: CASSLASGSTDTQYF. The CDR3 DNA is TGCGCCAGCAGCCTAGCTAGTGGGAGCACAGATACGCAGTATTTT.

The chain couples TRBV5-1 to TRBJ2-1, with 8 bases that match TRBD2. Trimming at V came to 6 bases and at J to 13 bases, leaving 6 bases not matched to a gene. Germline CDR1 SGHRS, CDR2 YFSETQ. This CDR3 has 11 amino acids. The CDR3 coding sequence is TGCGCCAGCAACGGCGCGGGAGGTCAGTTCTTC. As protein: CASNGAGGQFF.

This rearrangement joins TRBV11-1 to TRBJ1-6, with D hard to call. Germline CDR1 reads SGHAT; CDR2 reads FQDESV (reference sequence). The CDR3 totals 12 residues. The V end lost 4 bases, the J end lost 5 bases, and 3 bases lay between the germline ends. The CDR3 coding sequence is TGTGCCAGCAGCTCAAATAATTCACCCCTCCACTTT. Its translation is CASSSNNSPLHF. The full variable domain, rest sourced from reference TRBV11-1 and TRBJ1-6, is EAEVAQSPRYKITEKSQAVAFWCDPISGHATLYWYRQILGQGPELLVQFQDESVVDDSQLPKDRFSAERLKGVDSTLKIQPAELGDSAMYLCASSSNNSPLHFGNGTRLTVT.

Regarding this clone: This sample includes further DNA sequences coding for the same CDR3. This chain joins TRBV10-3 and TRBJ1-1; D is uncertain. Germline CDR1 and CDR2: ENHRY and SYGVKD. The CDR3 spans 13 residues. The V end lost 0 bases, the J end lost 5 bases, and 7 bases lay between the germline ends. The CDR3 region is CAISESTGTEAFF. In nucleotides, the CDR3 is TGTGCCATCAGTGAGTCTACGGGAACTGAAGCTTTCTTT.

This clone was recorded a few times. The chain joins TRBV6-5 to TRBJ2-7, with D possibly matching TRBD2 (6 bases). V was pared by 0 bases and J by 5 bases, with 14 bases between. The germline gives CDR1 MNHEY, CDR2 SVGAGI. This CDR3 has 15 amino acids. The CDR3 sequence is CASSYSRGMRNEQYF. CDR3 bases: TGTGCCAGCAGTTACTCCCGGGGGATGAGGAACGAGCAGTACTTC.

This clone showed up just a few times. This chain connects TRBV19 to TRBJ2-1; 13 positions match TRBD2. This CDR3 has 16 residues. The V segment lost 4 bases and the J segment 5 bases; nucleotides outside the gene matches: 5. In germline, CDR1 is LNHDA, CDR2 SQIVND (reference sequence). Written as DNA, the CDR3 is TGTGCCAGTAGTACCTACGGACTAGCGGGAGACAATGAGCAGTTCTTC. It yields the protein CASSTYGLAGDNEQFF.

The chain couples TRBV11-2 to TRBJ2-2, with 12 bases aligning to TRBD1. The CDR3 length is 16 residues. V gave up 5 bases and J gave up 4 bases; unmatched junction bases: 5. The germline gives CDR1 SGHAT, CDR2 FQNNGV. The CDR3 DNA is TGTGCCAGCAGCCGGGACAGGGGGCGCATCACCGGGGAGCTGTTTTTT. It codes for CASSRDRGRITGELFF.

A few counts support this clone. The CDR3 reads CASTNHGTHNEQFF. Here the CDR3 DNA reads TGTGCCAGCACAAATCACGGGACTCACAATGAGCAGTTCTTC. The J gene is TRBJ2-1, the V gene TRBV6-1; TRBD2 is a possible D gene (6 bases). Germline CDR1 is MNHNS and CDR2 is SASEGT. With 7 bases removed from V and 5 bases from J, the gap between germline ends came to 15 bases. CDR3 length: 14 residues.

In this sample, this clone turned up a few times. The CDR3 reads CAWIPSFSYEQYF. In DNA form, the CDR3 reads TGTGCCTGGATCCCCAGTTTCTCCTACGAGCAGTACTTC. The chain couples TRBV30 to TRBJ2-7; no clear D gene. Trimming took off 4 bases at V and 0 bases at J, with 10 bases between the two ends. The CDR3 length is 13 residues. Germline CDR1 GTSNPN, CDR2 SVGIG (reference sequence).

The V call is TRBV6-5, the J call TRBJ2-7; 7 nucleotides align to TRBD1. Losses at the gene ends were 3 bases for V and 2 bases for J; bases not matched to a gene: 10. The CDR3 sequence is 16 residues long. Germline V lookup: CDR1 MNHEY, CDR2 SVGAGI. For the CDR3, the DNA is TGTGCCAGCAGTTATACCACGACAGGGCTGGCCTACGAGCAGTACTTC. Translation: CASSYTTTGLAYEQYF.

The gene calls are TRBV14 and TRBJ2-1; 12 bases are a match to TRBD2. CDR1 and CDR2 (germline): SGHDN, FVKESK. The CDR3 sequence is 17 residues long. The J segment lost 2 bases and the V segment lost 2 bases, leaving 4 bases of the junction unmatched. The CDR3 protein is CASSQSLAGGPYNEQFF. The CDR3 bases are TGTGCCAGCAGCCAAAGCCTAGCGGGAGGGCCCTACAATGAGCAGTTCTTC.

This chain links TRBV7-9 with TRBJ2-5; D might be TRBD2 (5 bases). Gene TRBJ2-7 matches the end of the DNA better, so the J call may be wrong. The germline V gene encodes CDR1 SEHNR and CDR2 FQNEAQ (reference sequence). The CDR3 is 16 amino acids. As DNA, the CDR3 is TGTGCCAGCAGCTTAGGTTCCGGGGAACCCATCTACGAGCAGTACTTC. It specifies CASSLGSGEPIYEQYF.